Reported below is one T cell receptor (beta chain). Assay: immunoSEQ multiplex PCR; the TCRdb copy retains only in-frame clones and omits some. The table shows approximately 200,000 clones, with 87% occurring only once. The trim removed 4 bases at V and 2 bases at J, leaving 6 bases unmatched. The length of the CDR3 is 16 residues. Germline loops: CDR1 LGHNA, CDR2 YNFKEQ. The sample is drawn from a study of blood T cell repertoires in COVID-19. Study overall: From T cells, B-cell-depleted T cells, or PBMCs came the material, which was cDNA or gDNA.

Allocation to cohorts depended on clinical history reported by the participants. Among Cohort 3 donors, those recovered had two negative PCRs, clearance, or symptom resolution. The sequenced sample was PBMCs or T cells enriched from blood (not recorded which). The chain couples TRBV4-2 to TRBJ2-1, with TRBD1 matching 9 bases. This receptor was identified in a woman in her twenties or thirties who had recovered from COVID-19. The CDR3: CASSLQTGGPYNEQFF. DNA of the CDR3: TGTGCCAGCAGCCTCCAGACAGGGGGACCCTACAATGAGCAGTTCTTC.